The rows below give T cell receptor beta chains drawn from one sample of a study of blood T cell repertoires in COVID-19. Clones were sequenced by immunoSEQ multiplex PCR, and TCRdb holds only the in-frame ones, with some missing. Of roughly 200,000 clones detected, approximately 88% appear once; the ten largest clones hold about 7%. Sequenced input: peripheral blood. The source of these receptors is a woman in her 40s with COVID-19, enrolled during active disease. The conserved cysteine and the conserved F or W are not part of the CDR3 here.

TRBJ2-1 | TRBV3-1/TRBV3-2 | ASSRNQNNEQF
TRBJ2-3 | TRBV6-2/TRBV6-3 | ASSSQGARDTQY
TRBJ2-7 | TRBV27 | ASSLPGQGYEQY
TRBJ2-1 | TRBV29-1 | SVRRGGPYNEQF
TRBJ2-6 | TRBV7-2 | ASSLRRGPGANVLT
TRBJ2-7 | TRBV28 | ASSSTVPDYEQY
TRBJ1-6 | TRBV5-1 | ASSSDRANSPLH
TRBJ1-2 | TRBV5-6 | ASSIRTGYYGYT
TRBJ1-3 | TRBV7-9 | ASRGGTAIEIY
TRBJ2-4 | TRBV27 | ASSRRGQNIQY
TRBJ1-2 | TRBV20-1 | SSSETAT
TRBJ1-2 | TRBV6-5 | ASRTGSGYT
TRBJ2-1 | TRBV5-8 | ASRSGGWSYNEQF
TRBJ2-1 | TRBV27 | ASSSMKTSGSDNEQF